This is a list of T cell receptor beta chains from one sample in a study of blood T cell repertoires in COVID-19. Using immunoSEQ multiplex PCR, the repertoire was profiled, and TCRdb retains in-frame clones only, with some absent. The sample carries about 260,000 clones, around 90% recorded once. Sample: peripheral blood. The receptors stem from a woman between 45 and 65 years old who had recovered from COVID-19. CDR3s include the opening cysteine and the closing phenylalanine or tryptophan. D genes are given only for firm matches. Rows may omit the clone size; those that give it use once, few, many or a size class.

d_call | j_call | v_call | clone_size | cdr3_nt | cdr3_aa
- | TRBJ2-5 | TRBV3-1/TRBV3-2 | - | TGTGCCAGCAGCCAAGATTTGGACAGAGAGACCCAGTACTTC | CASSQDLDRETQYF
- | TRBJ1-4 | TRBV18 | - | TGTGCCAGCTCACAAGAGACAGGAACTAATGAAAAACTGTTTTTT | CASSQETGTNEKLFF
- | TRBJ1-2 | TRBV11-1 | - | TGTGCCAGCAGCCGGACTGGATATGGCTACACCTTC | CASSRTGYGYTF
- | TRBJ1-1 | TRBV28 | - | TGTGCCAGCAGTTTAAGGGAGCGGGGCACTGAAGCTTTCTTT | CASSLRERGTEAFF
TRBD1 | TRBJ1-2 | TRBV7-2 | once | TGTGCCAGCAGCCTCGGGACAGGGGTTGGCTACACCTTC | CASSLGTGVGYTF
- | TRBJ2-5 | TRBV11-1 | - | TGTGCCAGCAGCCCCCTAACTACGTACCAAGAGACCCAGTACTTC | CASSPLTTYQETQYF
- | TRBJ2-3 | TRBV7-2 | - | TGTGCCAGCAGACCCTTCGCCGGGGGGCTATTAGGAGATACGCAGTATTTT | CASRPFAGGLLGDTQYF
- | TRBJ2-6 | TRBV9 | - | TGTGCCAGCAGCCTCCTCACGGGCTCTGGGGCCAACGTCCTGACTTTC | CASSLLTGSGANVLTF
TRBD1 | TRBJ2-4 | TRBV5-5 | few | TGTGCCAGCAGCACACCTGGACAGGGGGCGCGTGTTCAGTACTTC | CASSTPGQGARVQYF
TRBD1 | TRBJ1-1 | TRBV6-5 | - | TGTGCCAGCAGGACAGGGACCACTGAAGCTTTCTTT | CASRTGTTEAFF
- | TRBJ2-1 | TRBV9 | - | TGTGCCAGCAGCGTAGGGCTGATCAATGAGCAGTTCTTC | CASSVGLINEQFF
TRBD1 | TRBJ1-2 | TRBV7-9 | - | TGTGCCAGCAGCTCCGGGACAGGGACGCGCGGCTACACCTTC | CASSSGTGTRGYTF
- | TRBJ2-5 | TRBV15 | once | TGTGCCACCAGCAGAGGAGGGTACCTAGAGACCCAGTACTTC | CATSRGGYLETQYF
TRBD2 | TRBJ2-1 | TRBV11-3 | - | TGTGCCAGCAGCTTAGGGTTTGGTCGGGATTGGACTAGCGGGTACAATGAGCAGTTCTTC | CASSLGFGRDWTSGYNEQFF
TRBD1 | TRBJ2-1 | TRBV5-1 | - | TGCGCCAGCAGCCCGGTGGACAGGCCCCATTTCTTC | CASSPVDRPHFF